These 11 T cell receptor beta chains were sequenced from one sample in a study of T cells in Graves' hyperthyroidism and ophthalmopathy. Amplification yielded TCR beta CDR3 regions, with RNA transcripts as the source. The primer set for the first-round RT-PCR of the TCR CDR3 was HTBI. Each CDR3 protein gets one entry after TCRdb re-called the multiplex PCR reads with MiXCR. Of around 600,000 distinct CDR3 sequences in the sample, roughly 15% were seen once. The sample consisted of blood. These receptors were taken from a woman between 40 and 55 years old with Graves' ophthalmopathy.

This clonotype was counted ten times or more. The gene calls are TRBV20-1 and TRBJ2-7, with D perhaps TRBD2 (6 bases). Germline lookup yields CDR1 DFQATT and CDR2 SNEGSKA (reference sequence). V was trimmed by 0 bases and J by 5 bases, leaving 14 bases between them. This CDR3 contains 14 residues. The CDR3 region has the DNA TGCAGTGCTAGAGACGCGACTAGTGCGAACGAGCAGTACTTC. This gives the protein CSARDATSANEQYF.

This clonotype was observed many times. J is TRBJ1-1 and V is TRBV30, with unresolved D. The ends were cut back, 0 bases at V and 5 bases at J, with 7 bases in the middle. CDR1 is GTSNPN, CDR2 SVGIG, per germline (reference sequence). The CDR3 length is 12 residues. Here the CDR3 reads CAWSVGQTEAFF. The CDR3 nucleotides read TGTGCCTGGAGTGTAGGCCAGACTGAAGCTTTCTTT.

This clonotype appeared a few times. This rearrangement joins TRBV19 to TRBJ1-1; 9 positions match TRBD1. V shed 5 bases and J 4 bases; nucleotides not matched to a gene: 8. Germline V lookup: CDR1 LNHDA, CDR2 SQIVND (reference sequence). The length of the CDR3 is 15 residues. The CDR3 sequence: CASSWGTGSSTEAFF. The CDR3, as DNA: TGTGCCAGTAGTTGGGGGACAGGGAGTAGCACTGAAGCTTTCTTT. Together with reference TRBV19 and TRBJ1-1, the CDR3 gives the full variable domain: DGGITQSPKYLFRKEGQNVTLSCEQNLNHDAMYWYRQDPGQGLRLIYYSQIVNDFQKGDIAEGYSVSREKKESFPLTVTSAQKNPTAFYLCASSWGTGSSTEAFFGQGTRLTVV.

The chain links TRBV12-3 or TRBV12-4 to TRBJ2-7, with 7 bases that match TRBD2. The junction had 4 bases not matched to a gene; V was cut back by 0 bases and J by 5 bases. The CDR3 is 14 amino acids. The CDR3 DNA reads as TGTGCCAGCAGTTTAGCGGGAGGGCCCGACGAGCAGTACTTC. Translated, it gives CASSLAGGPDEQYF.

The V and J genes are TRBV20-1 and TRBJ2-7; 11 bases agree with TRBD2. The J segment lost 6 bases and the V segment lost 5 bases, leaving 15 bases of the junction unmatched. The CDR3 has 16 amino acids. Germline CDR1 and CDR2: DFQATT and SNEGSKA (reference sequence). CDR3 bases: TGCAGTGCTTCCCGGATATATCTAGCGGGAGGTCGCGAGCAGTACTTC. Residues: CSASRIYLAGGREQYF.

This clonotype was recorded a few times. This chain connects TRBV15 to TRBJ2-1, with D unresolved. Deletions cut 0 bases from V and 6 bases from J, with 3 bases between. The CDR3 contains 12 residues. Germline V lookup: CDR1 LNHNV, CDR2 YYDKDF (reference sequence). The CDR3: CATSRDLNEQFF. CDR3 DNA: TGTGCCACCAGCAGAGACCTCAATGAGCAGTTCTTC.

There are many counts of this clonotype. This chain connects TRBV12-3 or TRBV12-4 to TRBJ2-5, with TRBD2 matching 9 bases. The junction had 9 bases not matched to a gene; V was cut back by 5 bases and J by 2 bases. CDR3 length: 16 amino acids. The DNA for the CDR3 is TGTGCCAGCAGTCCCAGGACTAGCGCCAGACAAGAGACCCAGTACTTC. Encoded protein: CASSPRTSARQETQYF.

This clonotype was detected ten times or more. CDR3 loop: CASGDSVMNTEAFF. CDR3 nucleotide sequence: TGTGCCAGCGGGGACAGCGTCATGAACACTGAAGCTTTCTTT. The chain uses TRBV27 and TRBJ1-1, with 7 bases aligning to TRBD1. V lost 8 bases, J lost 0 bases, and 6 bases stayed unmatched. The CDR3 length is 14 residues. Germline loops: CDR1 MNHEY, CDR2 SMNVEV (reference sequence).

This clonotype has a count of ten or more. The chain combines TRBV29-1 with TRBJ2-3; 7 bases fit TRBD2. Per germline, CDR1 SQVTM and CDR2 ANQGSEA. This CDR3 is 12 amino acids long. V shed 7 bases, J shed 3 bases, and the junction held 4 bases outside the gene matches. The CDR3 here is CSGRGGTDTQYF. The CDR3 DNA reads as TGCAGCGGCCGGGGAGGGACAGATACGCAGTATTTT.

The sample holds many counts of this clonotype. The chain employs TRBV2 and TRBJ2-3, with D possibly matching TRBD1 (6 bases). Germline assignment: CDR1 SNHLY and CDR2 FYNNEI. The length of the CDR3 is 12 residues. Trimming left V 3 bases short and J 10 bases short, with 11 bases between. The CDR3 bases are TGTGCCAGCAGTGATCCCCCAGGGGCGCAGTATTTT. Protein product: CASSDPPGAQYF.

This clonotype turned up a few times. CDR3 bases: TGTGCCACCAGCAGAGAGGGGAATCCCTACGAGCAGTACTTC. Translation gives CATSREGNPYEQYF. J is TRBJ2-7 and V is TRBV15; D gene ambiguous. The V end was cut by 0 bases, the J end by 2 bases, with 8 bases between. The CDR3 has 14 amino acids. CDR1 LNHNV and CDR2 YYDKDF come from the germline V gene (reference sequence). The variable domain in full, with the rest retrieved from reference TRBV15 and TRBJ2-7, is DAMVIQNPRYQVTQFGKPVTLSCSQTLNHNVMYWYQQKSSQAPKLLFHYYDKDFNNEADTPDNFQSRRPNTSFCFLDIRSPGLGDTAMYLCATSREGNPYEQYFGPGTRLTVT.